This T cell receptor beta chain is drawn from a study of blood T cell repertoires in COVID-19. Study-level background: Acute-phase and convalescent COVID-19 samples originated in the United States, Italy and Spain. Sample material is recorded as cDNA or gDNA derived from T cells, B-cell-depleted T cells, or PBMCs.

As processed by the authors: Amplification of reference gene primers was used by the study to estimate nucleated cell counts. Using immunoSEQ multiplex PCR, the repertoire was profiled, and TCRdb retains in-frame clones only, with some absent. V and J calls and clone size follow that table, whereas D and trimming were derived from the DNA. Found here are 70,000 to 100,000 clones, 84% of them singletons; the top ten hold roughly 12%. V shed 5 bases, J shed 3 bases, and the junction held 8 bases outside the gene matches. This CDR3 region has 15 residues. The germline V gene has CDR1 SGHRS and CDR2 YFSETQ.

The TCR sequence derives from a human donor in a cohort sampled during active COVID-19. V gene TRBV5-1 combines with J gene TRBJ1-5; 7 positions agree with TRBD1. The sequenced sample was peripheral blood. CDR3 nucleotide sequence: TGCGCCAGCAGAGAGGGGGCAGTACCCAATCAGCCCCAGCATTTT. It yields the protein CASREGAVPNQPQHF.